A selection of T cell receptor beta chains follows, all from one sample in a study of T cell repertoires in cytomegalovirus infection. Their specific antigens are unknown. TCRdb re-called the reads with MiXCR, one entry per CDR3 protein. The data hold roughly 500,000 distinct CDR3 sequences, with about 42% observed a single time. The specimen was cultured PBMCs, collected from culture after CMV antigen stimulation. These receptors all stem from a human donor in good health (CMV status not recorded). Some clones in this sample may be carry-over from other donors' samples. The CDR3 runs from the conserved cysteine through the conserved F or W. The D gene is left open where the match is weak. Some rows mark clone size as missing; the rest say once, few, many or name a class of expanded clone.

clone size: .
D gene: .
V gene: TRBV7-2
J gene: TRBJ2-1
CDR3 DNA: TGTGCCAGCAGCTTAGTCTTCGCTAGCACTCCTTCCTACAATGAGCAGTTCTTC
CDR3 protein: CASSLVFASTPSYNEQFF

clone size: .
D gene: .
V gene: TRBV10-3
J gene: TRBJ2-3
CDR3 DNA: TGTGCCATCAGTGGTCCGGGACCAAATCGTTACACAGATACGCAGTATTTT
CDR3 protein: CAISGPGPNRYTDTQYF

clone size: few
D gene: .
V gene: TRBV7-6
J gene: TRBJ2-7
CDR3 DNA: TGTGCCAGCAGCTTCATGCCGCCCTCCGAGCAGTACTTC
CDR3 protein: CASSFMPPSEQYF

clone size: .
D gene: TRBD2
V gene: TRBV12-3/TRBV12-4
J gene: TRBJ2-7
CDR3 DNA: TGTGCCAGCGGGGGGGGTGCTTACGGGGGGTCCTACGGGGGCGAGCAGTACTTC
CDR3 protein: CASGGGAYGGSYGGEQYF

clone size: .
D gene: .
V gene: TRBV7-2
J gene: TRBJ2-5
CDR3 DNA: TGTGCCAGCAGCTATAGTAGGGCCTTAAGGAGTGAGACCCAGTACTTC
CDR3 protein: CASSYSRALRSETQYF

clone size: .
D gene: .
V gene: TRBV24-1
J gene: TRBJ2-1
CDR3 DNA: TGTGCCACCAGCGATTATGATGGGGACAATGAGCAGTTCTTC
CDR3 protein: CATSDYDGDNEQFF

clone size: .
D gene: .
V gene: TRBV5-5
J gene: TRBJ2-7
CDR3 DNA: TGTGCCAGCAGCTTGGATTACAGGCGCTACGAGCAGTACTTC
CDR3 protein: CASSLDYRRYEQYF

clone size: .
D gene: .
V gene: TRBV7-2
J gene: TRBJ2-1
CDR3 DNA: TGTGCCAGCAGCTTAGGGTTCAGGGGGGCCCACAATGAGCAGTTCTTC
CDR3 protein: CASSLGFRGAHNEQFF

clone size: .
D gene: TRBD1
V gene: TRBV20-1
J gene: TRBJ2-3
CDR3 DNA: TGCAGTGCTAGAGATGGGACAGGGACAGATACGCAGTATTTT
CDR3 protein: CSARDGTGTDTQYF

clone size: few
D gene: TRBD2
V gene: TRBV12-3/TRBV12-4
J gene: TRBJ2-7
CDR3 DNA: TGTGCCAGCAGTCCCGCGGGAGCCAACGAGCAGTACTTC
CDR3 protein: CASSPAGANEQYF

clone size: .
D gene: .
V gene: TRBV7-7
J gene: TRBJ2-5
CDR3 DNA: TGTGCCAGCAGCCCACGTATGGACTTTCAAGAGACCCAGTACTTC
CDR3 protein: CASSPRMDFQETQYF

clone size: few
D gene: .
V gene: TRBV28
J gene: TRBJ2-7
CDR3 DNA: TGTGCCAGCAGTACGACCGGGACCAGATACGAGCAGTACTTC
CDR3 protein: CASSTTGTRYEQYF

clone size: .
D gene: TRBD2
V gene: TRBV6-8
J gene: TRBJ2-2
CDR3 DNA: TGTGCCAGCATTGGGACTAGCGGGATTAGCACCGGGGAGCTGTTTTTT
CDR3 protein: CASIGTSGISTGELFF

clone size: .
D gene: .
V gene: TRBV28
J gene: TRBJ2-7
CDR3 DNA: TGTGCCAGCACCGGGGCCGCCGAGCAGTACTTC
CDR3 protein: CASTGAAEQYF

clone size: once
D gene: .
V gene: TRBV6-6
J gene: TRBJ2-7
CDR3 DNA: TGTGCCAGCAGTGGATCTATCGTAGCATACGAGCAGTACTTC
CDR3 protein: CASSGSIVAYEQYF